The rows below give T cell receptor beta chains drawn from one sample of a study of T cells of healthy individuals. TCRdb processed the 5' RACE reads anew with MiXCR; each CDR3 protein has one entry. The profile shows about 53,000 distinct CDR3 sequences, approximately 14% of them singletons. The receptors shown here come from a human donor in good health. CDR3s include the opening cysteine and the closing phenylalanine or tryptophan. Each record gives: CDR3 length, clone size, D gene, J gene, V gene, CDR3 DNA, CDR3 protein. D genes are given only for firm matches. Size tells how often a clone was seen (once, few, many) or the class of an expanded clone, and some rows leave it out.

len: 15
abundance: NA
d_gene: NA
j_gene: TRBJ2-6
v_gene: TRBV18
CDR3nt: TGTGCCAGCTCACCGCGATCTTCTGGGGCCAACGTCCTGACTTTC
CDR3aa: CASSPRSSGANVLTF

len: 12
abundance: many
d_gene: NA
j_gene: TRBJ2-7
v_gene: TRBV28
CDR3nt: TGTGCCAGCAGTTTTGGGTCCGGCGAGCAGTACTTC
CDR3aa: CASSFGSGEQYF

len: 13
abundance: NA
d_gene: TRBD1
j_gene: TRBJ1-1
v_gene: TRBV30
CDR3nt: TGTGCCTGGGGCAGGGGGCGTAGCACTGAAGCTTTCTTT
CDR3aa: CAWGRGRSTEAFF

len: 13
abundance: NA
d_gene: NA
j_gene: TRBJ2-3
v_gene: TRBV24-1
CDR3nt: TGTGCCTCAGGAGGCAGGTCTCCAGATACGCAGTATTTT
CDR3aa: CASGGRSPDTQYF

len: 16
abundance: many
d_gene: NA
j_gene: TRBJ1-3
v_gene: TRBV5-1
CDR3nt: TGCGCCAGCAGCTCCCAGCCGGCCGGGTCTGGAAACACCATATATTTT
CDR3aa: CASSSQPAGSGNTIYF

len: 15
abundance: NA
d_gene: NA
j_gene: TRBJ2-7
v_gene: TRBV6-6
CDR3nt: TGTGCCAGCAGTTACTCGGACATAAGCACCTACGAGCAGTACTTC
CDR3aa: CASSYSDISTYEQYF

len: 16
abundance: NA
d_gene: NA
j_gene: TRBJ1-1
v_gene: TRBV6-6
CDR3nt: TGTGCCAGCATGACGGACCTTGAAAACTTGAACACTGAAGCTTTCTTT
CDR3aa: CASMTDLENLNTEAFF

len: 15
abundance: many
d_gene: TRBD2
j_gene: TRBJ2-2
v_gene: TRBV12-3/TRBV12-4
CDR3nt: TGTGCCAGCAGTCCTGGACTAGCGAACACCGGGGAGCTGTTTTTT
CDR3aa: CASSPGLANTGELFF

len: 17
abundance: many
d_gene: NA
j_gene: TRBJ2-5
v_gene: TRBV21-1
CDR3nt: TGTGCCAGCAGCAAAGGAGTTGAGTGGGAAAGCCAAGAGACCCAGTACTTC
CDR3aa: CASSKGVEWESQETQYF

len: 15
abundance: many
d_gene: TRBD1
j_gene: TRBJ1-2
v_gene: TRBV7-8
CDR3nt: TGTGCCAGCAGCCCTAGACAGGGGGCGATAAATGGCTACACCTTC
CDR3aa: CASSPRQGAINGYTF